What follows describes a single T cell receptor (beta chain). This specimen comes from a study of blood T cell repertoires in COVID-19. Background on the study: T cells, B-cell-depleted T cells, or PBMCs provided the cDNA or gDNA that served as material.

Grouping used clinical history reported by participants in a survey and questionnaire. Donors in Cohort 3 who had recovered were those with two negative PCRs, healthcare professional clearance, or resolution of their symptoms. Sequencing was performed with immunoSEQ multiplex PCR; in TCRdb, only in-frame clones are kept and a portion is missing. The data hold about 250,000 clones, with around 87% observed a single time. Trimming took off 3 bases at V and 0 bases at J, with 3 bases between the two ends. CDR1 GTSNPN and CDR2 SVGIG come from the germline V gene (reference sequence). This CDR3 has 11 residues.

The chain joins TRBV30 to TRBJ2-7; D not certain. The sequencing sample was made of PBMCs or T cells enriched from blood (not recorded which). The source is a woman aged 18-30 years who had recovered from COVID-19. This chain's CDR3 is CAWRASYEQYF. The CDR3 bases are TGTGCCTGGAGGGCCTCCTACGAGCAGTACTTC.